This T cell receptor (beta chain) was recorded in a study of technical replicates of blood from a handful of donors. Repertoires were generated with immunoSEQ multiplex PCR, while TCRdb's copy carries only in-frame clones and drops some. The sample lists under 95,000 clones, about 94% occurring once. CDR1 is LNHDA and CDR2 is SQIVND in the germline V gene (reference sequence). The CDR3 length is 14 residues. Trimming at V came to 8 bases and at J to 5 bases, leaving 11 bases not matched to a gene. The clonotype originates from a human donor in good health. The chain employs TRBV19 and TRBJ2-7, with 8 bases matching TRBD1. Input material: T cells isolated from PBMCs. DNA for the CDR3: TGTGCCAGTCAGCCCACACAGGGGGGAGACGAGCAGTACTTC. It specifies CASQPTQGGDEQYF.